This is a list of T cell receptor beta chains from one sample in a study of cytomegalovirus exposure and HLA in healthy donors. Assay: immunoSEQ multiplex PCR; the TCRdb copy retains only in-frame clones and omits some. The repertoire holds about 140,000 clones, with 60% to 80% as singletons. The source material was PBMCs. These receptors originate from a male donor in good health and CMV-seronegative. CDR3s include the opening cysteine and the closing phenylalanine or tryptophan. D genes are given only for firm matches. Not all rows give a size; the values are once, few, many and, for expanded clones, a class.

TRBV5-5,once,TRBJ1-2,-,TGTGCCAGCAGCTTCCCAGGAGGAGGCTACACCTTC,CASSFPGGGYTF
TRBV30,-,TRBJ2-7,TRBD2,TGTGCCTGGAGTGTCGGTAGCGGGGGATTCTACGAGCAGTACTTC,CAWSVGSGGFYEQYF
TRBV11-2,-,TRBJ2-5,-,TGTGCCAGCAGCTCGCCCGGTTTGTCGGAGACCCAGTACTTC,CASSSPGLSETQYF
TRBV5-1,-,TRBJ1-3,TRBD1,TGCGCCAGCAGCGTAGGACAGGGAGGAGGAAACACCATATATTTT,CASSVGQGGGNTIYF
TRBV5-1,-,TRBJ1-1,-,TGCGCCAGCAGGGTCGCCTATAAAACAGGGATCCCTAAGGAGACTGAAGCTTTCTTT,CASRVAYKTGIPKETEAFF
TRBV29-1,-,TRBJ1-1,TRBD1,TGCAGCGTTGCAGGACAGGCCACTGAAGCTTTCTTT,CSVAGQATEAFF
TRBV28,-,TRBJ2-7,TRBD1,TGTGCCAGCAGTTTTGGGACAGGGTTTAACGAGCAGTACTTC,CASSFGTGFNEQYF
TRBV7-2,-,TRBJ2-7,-,TGTGCCAGCAGCTTATGGAGGACTACGGCCGAGCAGTACTTC,CASSLWRTTAEQYF
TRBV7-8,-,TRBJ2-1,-,TGTGCCAGCAGCGCCCGACTTGATGGTGAGCAGTTCTTC,CASSARLDGEQFF
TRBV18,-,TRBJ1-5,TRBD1,TGTGCCAGCTCACTGGGACAGGGCAATCAGCCCCAGCATTTT,CASSLGQGNQPQHF
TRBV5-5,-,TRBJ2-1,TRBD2,TGTGCCAGCAGCTCCCGGCGGGGGGTTTACAATGAGCAGTTCTTC,CASSSRRGVYNEQFF
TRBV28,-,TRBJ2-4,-,TGTGCCAGCAGTTATCTGGGGGGGCTGCAGAACATTCAGTACTTC,CASSYLGGLQNIQYF
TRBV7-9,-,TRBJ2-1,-,TGTGCCAGCAGCCCAGTTTGGAGCAATGAGCAGTTCTTC,CASSPVWSNEQFF
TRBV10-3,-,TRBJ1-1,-,TGTGCCATCAGTAAGGACAGACTGAACACTGAAGCTTTCTTT,CAISKDRLNTEAFF
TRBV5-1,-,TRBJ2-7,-,TGCGCCAGCAGCAGAGTAGTTGGACAGCTTTACTCCTACGAGCAGTACTTC,CASSRVVGQLYSYEQYF
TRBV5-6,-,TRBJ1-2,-,TGTGCCAGCAGTTACAGGGACCTCCCCTATGGCTACACCTTC,CASSYRDLPYGYTF